A single sample gave rise to the 7 T cell receptor beta chains below, sequenced in a study of vaccination effects on CD4 cells after COVID-19. The method was immunoSEQ multiplex PCR; TCRdb's version includes in-frame clones alone and lacks a portion of them. The sample has under 60,000 clones, around 80% seen once; the top ten hold 5.5%. Their target antigens are unknown. With the ViraFEST assay, the study expanded antigen-specific CD4+ T cells using viral peptide pools, then sequenced them. Subsequent to a culture period of around 10 days, CD4+ T cells were isolated. It was between March and December 2020 that the person had a SARS-CoV-2 infection confirmed by PCR. The source was CD4+ T cells from PBMCs cultured with HIV peptides, collected before COVID-19 vaccination. Subset of the sample: HIV-1 Nef peptide pool negative control/reference culture. Every receptor here comes from a human donor who had a prior SARS-CoV-2 infection.

This clone was observed a handful of times. Relative to the germline gene, one junction end is altered; a read error may explain this. This rearrangement joins TRBV7-7 to TRBJ2-5; tentatively, D is TRBD2 (6 bases). From germline, CDR1 is SSHAT and CDR2 FNYEAQ (reference sequence). The CDR3 is made up of 14 amino acids. The CDR3 nucleotides read TGTGCTAGCAGCCCCGGGGGTAGCTATGAGACCCAGTACTTC. Residues: CASSPGGSYETQYF. The full variable domain, completed using reference TRBV7-7 and TRBJ2-5, is GAGVSQSPRYKVTKRGQDVTLRCDPISSHATLYWYQQALGQGPEFLTYFNYEAQPDKSGLPSDRFSAERPEGSISTLTIQRTEQRDSAMYRCASSPGGSYETQYFGPGTRLLVL.

CDR3 protein: CASSQVGRSYSGNTIYF. CDR3 sequence (DNA): TGTGCCAGCAGCCAAGTTGGCCGGTCTTACTCTGGAAACACCATATATTTT. V gene TRBV3-1 (or the pseudogene TRBV3-2) combines with J gene TRBJ1-3; D gene ambiguous. The germline gives CDR1 LGHDT, CDR2 YNNKEL (reference sequence). The CDR3 sequence is 17 residues long. Trimming shortened V by 1 base and J by 0 bases, and 13 bases separated the two germline ends.

This clone has a handful of counts. The chain employs TRBV9 and TRBJ1-1; D is uncertain. The germline gives CDR1 SGDLS, CDR2 YYNGEE. Trimming pared 3 bases from V and 9 bases from J, leaving 12 bases between. There are 12 residues in the CDR3. In DNA form, the CDR3 reads TGTGCCAGCAGCGCCCCGTCCGGGAAAGCTTTCTTT. It is translated as CASSAPSGKAFF.

The CDR3 DNA reads as TGCGCCAGCAGCCAAGACGTACGACAGTCTAACGGGGCCAACGTCCTGACTTTC. The encoded protein is CASSQDVRQSNGANVLTF. This chain joins TRBV4-3 and TRBJ2-6; the D gene is possibly TRBD1 (5 bases). The CDR3 runs 18 residues. Germline CDR1 LGHNA, CDR2 YSLEER. The V and J ends lost 0 bases and 4 bases respectively, with 16 bases between them.

To note about this clone: One end of the junction is discordant with germline, which a read error may explain. This rearrangement joins TRBV18 to TRBJ1-2, with 7 bases aligning to TRBD1. The CDR3 has 13 amino acids. Germline loops: CDR1 KGHSH, CDR2 LQKENI. The chain's CDR3 is CASSPQGTRGYTF. Written as DNA, the CDR3 is TGTGCCAGCTCGCCACAGGGGACTCGCGGCTACACCTTC.

The rearrangement joins TRBV5-1 to TRBJ2-3; 10 bases match TRBD2. Per germline, CDR1 SGHRS and CDR2 YFSETQ. With 1 base clipped from V and 4 bases from J, the junction kept 3 bases outside the gene matches. The CDR3 has 15 residues. Here the CDR3 DNA reads TGCGCCAGCAGCTTGCCTAGCGGGGGTCCAGATACGCAGTATTTT. This codes for CASSLPSGGPDTQYF.

V and J are TRBV6-1 and TRBJ2-1; TRBD2 aligns across 8 bases. V lost 3 bases, J lost 0 bases, and 7 bases stayed unmatched. Germline V gives CDR1 MNHNS, CDR2 SASEGT. The CDR3 runs 17 residues. This chain's CDR3 is CASSEGSAGGSYNEQFF. CDR3 coding DNA: TGTGCCAGCAGTGAGGGCTCGGCGGGAGGCTCCTACAATGAGCAGTTCTTC.